This entry lists 8 T cell receptor beta chains sequenced from one sample in a study of Ad26.COV2.S vaccination and SARS-CoV-2 variants. The data were produced by immunoSEQ multiplex PCR, yet TCRdb's version contains in-frame clones alone and is incomplete. The table lists 85,000 to 120,000 clones, 60% to 85% of them singletons. The material was peripheral blood, obtained after recovery from COVID-19. The receptors stem from a human donor who had recovered from COVID-19.

The J gene is TRBJ2-6, the V gene TRBV4-2, with D possibly TRBD2 on 6 matching bases. Germline V gene data show CDR1 as LGHNA and CDR2 as YNFKEQ. CDR3 length: 17 residues. V gave up 1 base and J gave up 0 bases, with 10 bases separating them. The CDR3 spells CASSQAEGTSGANVLTF. Here the CDR3 DNA reads TGTGCCAGCAGCCAAGCGGAGGGGACCTCTGGGGCCAACGTCCTGACTTTC.

This clone was counted between two and nine times. The J gene is TRBJ2-2, the V gene TRBV5-4; tentatively, D is TRBD2 (7 bases). V lost 4 bases and J 7 bases, leaving 14 bases between the germline ends. The CDR3 is 14 residues long. Germline CDR1 is SGHNT and CDR2 is YYREEE (reference sequence). The CDR3 region has the DNA TGTGCCAGCAGCCCTAGGAGGGGGGGCGGGGAGCTGTTTTTT. Encoded protein: CASSPRRGGGELFF.

This chain links TRBV30 with TRBJ2-3; 14 bases line up with TRBD2. CDR3 length: 14 residues. With 7 bases clipped from V and 3 bases from J, the junction kept 3 bases outside the gene matches. CDR1 and CDR2 from the germline V gene are GTSNPN and SVGIG (reference sequence). CDR3 DNA sequence: TGTGCCTACCGGACTAGCGGGGGGACAGATACGCAGTATTTT. Its translation: CAYRTSGGTDTQYF.

This sequence joins TRBV7-9 and TRBJ2-7; D is possibly TRBD1 or TRBD2 (5 bases each). The germline CDR1 and CDR2 sequences are SEHNR and FQNEAQ (reference sequence). The ends were cut back, 2 bases at V and 1 base at J, with 15 bases in the middle. There are 16 residues in the CDR3. The CDR3 region is CASSLLGAGLSYEQYF. In DNA, the CDR3 is TGTGCCAGCAGCTTACTAGGGGCGGGTTTGTCCTACGAGCAGTACTTC.

V usage is TRBV10-1 and J usage is TRBJ1-1; 12 nucleotides align to TRBD1. With 6 bases clipped from V and 11 bases from J, the junction kept 10 bases outside the gene matches. Per the germline V gene, CDR1 is WNHNN and CDR2 is SYGVQD (reference sequence). The CDR3 sequence is 14 residues long. The CDR3 DNA reads TGCGCCAGCAGCTCCGGGACAGGGGGCCTGGGGGCTTTCTTT. Protein sequence: CASSSGTGGLGAFF.

The chain employs TRBV2 and TRBJ2-3; 9 bases align to TRBD1. The CDR3 sequence is 16 residues long. Germline V gene sequence: CDR1 SNHLY, CDR2 FYNNEI. Trimming took 6 bases from V and 6 from J; bases not matched to a gene: 13. The CDR3 DNA reads TGTGCCAGCAGCGGACAGGGGCTCCTTAGGCTGGATACGCAGTATTTT. This translates into CASSGQGLLRLDTQYF.

This chain joins TRBV6-1 and TRBJ1-5; 7 bases are a match to TRBD1. The J segment lost 7 bases and the V segment lost 1 base, leaving 7 bases of the junction unmatched. Looked up from germline, CDR1 is MNHNS and CDR2 is SASEGT. The CDR3 consists of 15 residues. The CDR3 DNA sequence: TGTGCCAGCAGTGAAGACAGGGGCTCAGGACAGCCCCAGCATTTT. This translates into CASSEDRGSGQPQHF.

The gene calls are TRBV27 and TRBJ1-2; TRBD1 aligns across 10 bases. The V and J ends lost 0 bases and 6 bases, in that order; junction bases with no gene match: 1. Germline assignment: CDR1 MNHEY and CDR2 SMNVEV (reference sequence). This CDR3 comprises 14 residues. This CDR3 reads CASSLSGTGDGYTF. Here the CDR3 DNA reads TGTGCCAGCAGTTTATCGGGGACAGGGGATGGCTACACCTTC.